This T cell receptor (beta chain) emerged from a study of cytomegalovirus exposure and HLA in healthy donors. The study's findings and limits: Of the V segments, some could not be distinguished, including TRBV6-2 and TRBV6-3, and were excluded. The HLA-A and HLA-B alleles of most subjects were reportedly predicted accurately from TCR beta sequences.

Both 60 Vbeta primers and 13 Jbeta primers went into the PCR. Original methodology: Approximately 11 million of the about 80 million unique TCR beta chains counted in a later analysis were shared. The assay was immunoSEQ multiplex PCR, and TCRdb's table has in-frame clones only and misses some. D and trimming were read from the DNA, whereas the V and J calls and clone size are those reported in that table. The data show some 80,000 clones, with roughly 9.1% seen just once and around 25% held by the top ten. This CDR3 has 14 amino acids. With 6 bases clipped from V and 5 bases from J, the junction kept 3 bases outside the gene matches. In germline, CDR1 is MDHEN, CDR2 SYDVKM. Worth noting for this clone: Its antigen is not identified.

This receptor was taken from a man in his fifties or sixties in good health and CMV-seropositive. This chain uses TRBV28 with TRBJ1-6; the match to TRBD1 covers 8 bases. Source material: PBMCs. CDR3 residues: CASSLGQDNSPLHF. CDR3 bases: TGTGCCAGCAGCTTGGGACAGGATAATTCACCCCTCCACTTT.